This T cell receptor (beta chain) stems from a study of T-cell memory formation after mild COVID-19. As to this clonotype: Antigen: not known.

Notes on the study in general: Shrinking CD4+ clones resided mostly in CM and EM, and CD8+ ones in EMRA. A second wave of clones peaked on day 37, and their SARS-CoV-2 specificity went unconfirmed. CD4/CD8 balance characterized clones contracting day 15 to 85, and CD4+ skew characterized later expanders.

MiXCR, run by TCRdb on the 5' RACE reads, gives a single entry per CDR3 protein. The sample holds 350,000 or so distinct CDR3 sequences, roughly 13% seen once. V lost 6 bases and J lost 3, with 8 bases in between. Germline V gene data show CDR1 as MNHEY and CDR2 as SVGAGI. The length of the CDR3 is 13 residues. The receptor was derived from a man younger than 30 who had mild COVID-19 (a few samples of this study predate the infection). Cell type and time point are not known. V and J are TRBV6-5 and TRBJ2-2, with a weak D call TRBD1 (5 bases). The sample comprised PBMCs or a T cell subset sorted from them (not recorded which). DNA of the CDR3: TGTGCCAGCAGGGACACCGACACCGGGGAGCTGTTTTTT. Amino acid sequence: CASRDTDTGELFF.